This T cell receptor (beta chain) was observed in a study of blood T cell repertoires in COVID-19. This CDR3 has 14 amino acids. In germline, CDR1 is MDHEN, CDR2 SYDVKM. Trimming at V came to 6 bases and at J to 5 bases, leaving 5 bases not matched to a gene. Authors' methods: Amplifying reference gene primers gave estimates of nucleated cell counts. The assay was immunoSEQ multiplex PCR, and TCRdb's table has in-frame clones only and misses some. V and J calls and clone size are those listed in that table; D and trimming were worked out from the DNA. The sample consists of some 350,000 clones, over 70% of them appearing once.

The rearrangement joins TRBV28 to TRBJ1-5, with TRBD1 identical over 9 bases. The origin of this receptor is a young man with active or convalescent COVID-19. Sequences were obtained from peripheral blood. The CDR3 sequence: CASSPTGGYQPQHF. The CDR3 coding sequence is TGTGCCAGCAGCCCCACAGGGGGCTATCAGCCCCAGCATTTT.